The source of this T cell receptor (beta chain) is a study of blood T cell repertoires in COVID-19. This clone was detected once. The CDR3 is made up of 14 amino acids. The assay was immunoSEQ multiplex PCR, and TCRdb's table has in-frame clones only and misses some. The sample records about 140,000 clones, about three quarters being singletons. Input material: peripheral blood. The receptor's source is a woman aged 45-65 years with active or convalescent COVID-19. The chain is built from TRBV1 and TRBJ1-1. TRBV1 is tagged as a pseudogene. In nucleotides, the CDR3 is TGCACCAGCAGCCAAGATTCTGGAGGCACTGAAGCTTTCTTT. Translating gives CTSSQDSGGTEAFF.